This TCR beta chain derives from a study of blood T cell repertoires in COVID-19. Whole-study context: Samples of COVID-19 (acute and convalescent) were obtained from the United States, Italy and Spain. PBMCs, B-cell-depleted T cells, or T cells provided the cDNA or gDNA that made up the material.

CDR1 and CDR2 (germline): KGHSH, LQKENI. The CDR3 extends over 14 amino acids. Trimming cost V 5 bases and J 5 bases; bases outside gene matches: 5. Authors' analysis steps: Nucleated cell counts were estimated from reference gene primer amplification. Data came from immunoSEQ multiplex PCR; TCRdb stores just in-frame clones and leaves some out. V, J and clone size were drawn from that table, and D and trimming were deduced from the DNA. Of around 190,000 clones in the sample, around nine tenths are singletons; the top ten hold around 1.7%. This sequence was found in a man aged 18 to 30 with active or convalescent COVID-19. The chain combines TRBV18 with TRBJ1-4; TRBD1 aligns across 7 bases. Sequenced sample: peripheral blood. This CDR3 reads CASSAGTANEKLFF. CDR3 nucleotide sequence: TGTGCCAGCTCAGCCGGGACAGCAAATGAAAAACTGTTTTTT. Using reference TRBV18 and TRBJ1-4 for the parts outside the CDR3, the full variable domain is NAGVMQNPRHLVRRRGQEARLRCSPMKGHSHVYWYRQLPEEGLKFMVYLQKENIIDESGMPKERFSAEFPKEGPSILRIQQVVRGDSAAYFCASSAGTANEKLFFGSGTQLSVL.